This T cell receptor (beta chain) was sequenced during a study of cytomegalovirus exposure and HLA in healthy donors. Germline assignment: CDR1 ENHRY and CDR2 SYGVKD. Trimming stripped 8 bases from V and 0 bases from J, with 11 bases between. This CDR3 is built from 14 residues. Sequenced by immunoSEQ multiplex PCR; TCRdb stores in-frame clones only, minus some. Seen here are tens of thousands of clones, approximately 88% observed once, and the top ten hold roughly 1.2%. The donors were members of the validation cohort, which comprised under 150 subjects and was separate from the first cohort of 730 or so subjects. Points on this clone: The target antigen is unknown.

Findings of the study overall: Most sequenced TCRs were rare (though some public TCRs occurred in many donors). A few CMV-associated chains were confirmed in vitro to be specific for CMV antigens. Reported performance of the classifier showed diagnosis of cytomegalovirus status with high specificity and sensitivity.

This sequence originates from a woman aged 18-29 years in good health and CMV-seronegative. The specimen was PBMCs. The V gene is TRBV10-3, the J gene TRBJ1-3; D is undetermined. The CDR3 bases are TGTGCCATCGGTGGGGAGTTCTCTGGAAACACCATATATTTT. Translation: CAIGGEFSGNTIYF.